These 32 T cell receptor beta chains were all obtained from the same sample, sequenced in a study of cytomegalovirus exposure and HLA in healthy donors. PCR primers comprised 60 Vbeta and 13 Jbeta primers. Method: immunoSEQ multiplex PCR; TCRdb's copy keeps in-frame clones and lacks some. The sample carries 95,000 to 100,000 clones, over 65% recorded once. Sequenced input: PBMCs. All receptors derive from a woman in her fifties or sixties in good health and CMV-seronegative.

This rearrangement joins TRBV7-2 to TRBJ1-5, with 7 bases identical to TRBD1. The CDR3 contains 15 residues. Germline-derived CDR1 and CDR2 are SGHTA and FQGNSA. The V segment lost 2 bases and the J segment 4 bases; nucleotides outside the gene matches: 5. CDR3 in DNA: TGTGCCAGCAGCTTACTTCCAGGGGGGAATCAGCCCCAGCATTTT. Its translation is CASSLLPGGNQPQHF. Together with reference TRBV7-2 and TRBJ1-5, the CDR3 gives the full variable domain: GAGVSQSPSNKVTEKGKDVELRCDPISGHTALYWYRQSLGQGLEFLIYFQGNSAPDKSGLPSDRFSAERTGGSVSTLTIQRTQQEDSAVYLCASSLLPGGNQPQHFGDGTRLSIL.

The CDR3 DNA follows: TGTGCCAGTACAGGGGGCTCTGGCTACACCTTC. It translates to CASTGGSGYTF. The rearrangement joins TRBV2 to TRBJ1-2; 9 bases line up with TRBD1. In germline, CDR1 is SNHLY, CDR2 FYNNEI. The CDR3 is made up of 11 amino acids. J gave up 7 bases and V 9 bases, and 3 bases lay outside the gene matches.

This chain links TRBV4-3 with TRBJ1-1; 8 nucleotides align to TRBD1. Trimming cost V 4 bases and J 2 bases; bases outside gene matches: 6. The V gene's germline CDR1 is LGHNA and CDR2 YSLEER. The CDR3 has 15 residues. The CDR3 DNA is TGCGCCAGCAGCCTCATCGACAGGGGAAACACTGAAGCTTTCTTT. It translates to CASSLIDRGNTEAFF.

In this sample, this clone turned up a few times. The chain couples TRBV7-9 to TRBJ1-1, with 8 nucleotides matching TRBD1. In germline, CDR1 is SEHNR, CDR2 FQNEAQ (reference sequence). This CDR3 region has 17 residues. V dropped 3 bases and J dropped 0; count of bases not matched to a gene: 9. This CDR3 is CASSLASQGALNTEAFF. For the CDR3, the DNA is TGTGCCAGCAGCTTGGCCAGTCAGGGGGCTCTGAACACTGAAGCTTTCTTT.

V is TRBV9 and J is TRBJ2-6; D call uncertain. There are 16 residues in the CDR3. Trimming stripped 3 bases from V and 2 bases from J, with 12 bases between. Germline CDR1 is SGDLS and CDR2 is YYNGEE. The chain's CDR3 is CASSASHFTGANVLTF. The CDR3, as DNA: TGTGCCAGCAGCGCTTCCCACTTTACTGGGGCCAACGTCCTGACTTTC. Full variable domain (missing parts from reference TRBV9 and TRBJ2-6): DSGVTQTPKHLITATGQRVTLRCSPRSGDLSVYWYQQSLDQGLQFLIQYYNGEERAKGNILERFSAQQFPDLHSELNLSSLELGDSALYFCASSASHFTGANVLTFGAGSRLTVL.

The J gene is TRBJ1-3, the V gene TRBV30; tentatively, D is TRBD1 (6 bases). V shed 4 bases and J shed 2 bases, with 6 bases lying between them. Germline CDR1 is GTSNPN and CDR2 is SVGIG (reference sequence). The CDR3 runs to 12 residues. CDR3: CAWTGAGNTIYF. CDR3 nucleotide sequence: TGTGCCTGGACAGGGGCTGGAAACACCATATATTTT. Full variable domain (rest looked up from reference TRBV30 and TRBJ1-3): SQTIHQWPATLVQPVGSPLSLECTVEGTSNPNLYWYRQAAGRGLQLLFYSVGIGQISSEVPQNLSASRPQDRQFILSSKKLLLSDSGFYLCAWTGAGNTIYFGEGSWLTVV.

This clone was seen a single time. CDR3 bases: TGTGCCAGCAGTTCCCTAGGACTAGAAGGGACCTACGAGCAGTACTTC. This encodes CASSSLGLEGTYEQYF. The chain uses TRBV27 and TRBJ2-5; 7 nucleotides align to TRBD2. The end of the DNA is better explained by TRBJ2-7, so the J call may be wrong. CDR1 is MNHEY and CDR2 is SMNVEV in the germline V gene (reference sequence). This CDR3 spans 16 amino acids.

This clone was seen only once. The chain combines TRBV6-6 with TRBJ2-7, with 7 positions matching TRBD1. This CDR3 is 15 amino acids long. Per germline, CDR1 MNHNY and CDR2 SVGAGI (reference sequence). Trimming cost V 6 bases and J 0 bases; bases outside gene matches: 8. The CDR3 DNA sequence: TGTGCCAGCAGACGGACAGGAAGGATCTCCTACGAGCAGTACTTC. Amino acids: CASRRTGRISYEQYF.

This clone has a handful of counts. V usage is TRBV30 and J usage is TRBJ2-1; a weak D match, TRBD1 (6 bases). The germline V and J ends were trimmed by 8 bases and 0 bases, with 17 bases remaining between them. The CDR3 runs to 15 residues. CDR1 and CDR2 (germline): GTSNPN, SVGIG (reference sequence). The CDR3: CAGLRQASSYNEQFF. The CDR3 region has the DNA TGTGCCGGATTGAGACAGGCGAGCTCCTACAATGAGCAGTTCTTC.

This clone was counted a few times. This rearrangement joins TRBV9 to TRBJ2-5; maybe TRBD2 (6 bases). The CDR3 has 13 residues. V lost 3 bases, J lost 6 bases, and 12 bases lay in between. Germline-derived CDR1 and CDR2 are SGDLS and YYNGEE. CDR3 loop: CASSGQGGKTQYF. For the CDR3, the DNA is TGTGCCAGCAGCGGGCAGGGAGGCAAGACCCAGTACTTC. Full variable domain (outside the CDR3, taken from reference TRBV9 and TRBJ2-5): DSGVTQTPKHLITATGQRVTLRCSPRSGDLSVYWYQQSLDQGLQFLIQYYNGEERAKGNILERFSAQQFPDLHSELNLSSLELGDSALYFCASSGQGGKTQYFGPGTRLLVL.

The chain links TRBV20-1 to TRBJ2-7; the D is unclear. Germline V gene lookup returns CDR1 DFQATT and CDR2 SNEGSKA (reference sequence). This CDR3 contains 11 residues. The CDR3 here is CSAIGPYEQYF. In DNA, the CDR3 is TGCAGCGCCATTGGGCCCTACGAGCAGTACTTC.

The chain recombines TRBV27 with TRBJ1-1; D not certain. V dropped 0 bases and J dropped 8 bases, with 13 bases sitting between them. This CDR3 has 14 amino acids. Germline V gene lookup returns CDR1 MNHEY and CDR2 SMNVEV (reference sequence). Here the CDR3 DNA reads TGTGCCAGCAGTTTATCGTCGATCGGAGGCGAAGCTTTCTTT. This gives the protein CASSLSSIGGEAFF.

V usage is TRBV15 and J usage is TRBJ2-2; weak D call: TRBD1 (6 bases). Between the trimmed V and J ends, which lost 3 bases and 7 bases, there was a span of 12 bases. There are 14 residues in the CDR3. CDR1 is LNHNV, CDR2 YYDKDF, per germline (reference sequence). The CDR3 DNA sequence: TGTGCCACCAGCAGGGGGGCTAAGGGCGGGGAGCTGTTTTTT. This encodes CATSRGAKGGELFF.

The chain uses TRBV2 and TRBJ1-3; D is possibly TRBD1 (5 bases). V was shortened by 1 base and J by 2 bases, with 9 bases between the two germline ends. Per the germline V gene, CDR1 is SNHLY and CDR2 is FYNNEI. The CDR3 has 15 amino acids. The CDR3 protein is CASSEGRVTGNTIYF. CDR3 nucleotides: TGTGCCAGCAGTGAAGGCAGGGTCACTGGAAACACCATATATTTT.

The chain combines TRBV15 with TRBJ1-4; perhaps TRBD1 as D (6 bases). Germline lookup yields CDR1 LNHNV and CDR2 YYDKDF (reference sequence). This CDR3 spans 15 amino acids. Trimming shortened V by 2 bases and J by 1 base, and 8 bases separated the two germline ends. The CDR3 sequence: CATSRNRVTNEKLFF. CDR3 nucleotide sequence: TGTGCCACCAGCAGAAACAGGGTAACTAATGAAAAACTGTTTTTT.

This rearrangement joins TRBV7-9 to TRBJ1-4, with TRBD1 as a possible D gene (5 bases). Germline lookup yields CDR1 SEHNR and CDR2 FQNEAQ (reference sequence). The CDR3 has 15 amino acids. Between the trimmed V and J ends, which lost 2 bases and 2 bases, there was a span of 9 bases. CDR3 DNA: TGTGCCAGCAGCTTACAGGGAATCACTAATGAAAAACTGTTTTTT. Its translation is CASSLQGITNEKLFF.

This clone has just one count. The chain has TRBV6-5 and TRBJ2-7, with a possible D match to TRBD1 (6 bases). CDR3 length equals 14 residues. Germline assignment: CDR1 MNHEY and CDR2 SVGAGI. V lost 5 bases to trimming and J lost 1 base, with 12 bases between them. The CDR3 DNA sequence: TGTGCCAGCAGTAACCAGGGGTTTTCCTACGAGCAGTACTTC. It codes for CASSNQGFSYEQYF.

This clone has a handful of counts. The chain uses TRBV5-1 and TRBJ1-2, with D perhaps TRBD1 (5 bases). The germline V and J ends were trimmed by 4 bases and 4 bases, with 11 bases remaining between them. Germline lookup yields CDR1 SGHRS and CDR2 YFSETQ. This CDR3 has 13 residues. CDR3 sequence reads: CASSPSTAYGYTF. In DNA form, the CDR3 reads TGCGCCAGCAGCCCCTCGACAGCCTATGGCTACACCTTC.

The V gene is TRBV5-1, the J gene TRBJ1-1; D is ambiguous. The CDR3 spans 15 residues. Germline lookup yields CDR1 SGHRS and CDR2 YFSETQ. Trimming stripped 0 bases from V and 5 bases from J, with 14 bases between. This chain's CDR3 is CASSLGGRWRTEAFF. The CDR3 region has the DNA TGCGCCAGCAGCTTGGGTGGACGGTGGAGGACTGAAGCTTTCTTT. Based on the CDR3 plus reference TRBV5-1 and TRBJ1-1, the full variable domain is KAGVTQTPRYLIKTRGQQVTLSCSPISGHRSVSWYQQTPGQGLQFLFEYFSETQRNKGNFPGRFSGRQFSNSRSEMNVSTLELGDSALYLCASSLGGRWRTEAFFGQGTRLTVV.

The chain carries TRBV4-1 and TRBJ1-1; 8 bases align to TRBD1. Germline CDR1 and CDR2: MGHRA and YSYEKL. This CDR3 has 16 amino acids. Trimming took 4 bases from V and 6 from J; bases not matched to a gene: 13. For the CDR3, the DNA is TGCGCCAGCAGCCGACCCCCCCCAGGACAGGGATCTGAAGCTTTCTTT. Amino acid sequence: CASSRPPPGQGSEAFF.

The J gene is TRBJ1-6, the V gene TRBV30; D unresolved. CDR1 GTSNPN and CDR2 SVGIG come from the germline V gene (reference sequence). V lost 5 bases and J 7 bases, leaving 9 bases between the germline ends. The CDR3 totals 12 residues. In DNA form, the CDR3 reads TGTGCCTGGTGCCCCAGGAATTCACCCCTCCACTTT. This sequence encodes CAWCPRNSPLHF.

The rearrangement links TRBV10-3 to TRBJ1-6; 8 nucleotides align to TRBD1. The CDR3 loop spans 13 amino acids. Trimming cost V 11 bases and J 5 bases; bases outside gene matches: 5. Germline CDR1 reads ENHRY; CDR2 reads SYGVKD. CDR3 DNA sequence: TGTGCCTCGCTGGACAGGGATAATTCACCCCTCCACTTT. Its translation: CASLDRDNSPLHF.

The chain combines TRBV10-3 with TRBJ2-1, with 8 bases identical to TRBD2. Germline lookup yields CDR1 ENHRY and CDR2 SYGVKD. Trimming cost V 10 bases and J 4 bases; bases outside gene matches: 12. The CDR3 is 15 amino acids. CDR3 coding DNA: TGTGCCACCAACGAGGGCGGGGGGCCATACAATGAGCAGTTCTTC. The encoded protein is CATNEGGGPYNEQFF.

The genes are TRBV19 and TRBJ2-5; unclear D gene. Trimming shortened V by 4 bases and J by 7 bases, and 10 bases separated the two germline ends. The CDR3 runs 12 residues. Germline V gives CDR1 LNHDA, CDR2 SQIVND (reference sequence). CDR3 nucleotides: TGTGCCAGTAGTACGCGTTCCGGGACCCAGTACTTC. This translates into CASSTRSGTQYF.

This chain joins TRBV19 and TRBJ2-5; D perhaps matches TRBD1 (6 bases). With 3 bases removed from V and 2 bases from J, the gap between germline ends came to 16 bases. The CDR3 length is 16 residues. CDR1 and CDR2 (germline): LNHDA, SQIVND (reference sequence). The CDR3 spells CASSIWDTTFQETQYF. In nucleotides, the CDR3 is TGTGCCAGTAGTATTTGGGACACGACCTTTCAAGAGACCCAGTACTTC.

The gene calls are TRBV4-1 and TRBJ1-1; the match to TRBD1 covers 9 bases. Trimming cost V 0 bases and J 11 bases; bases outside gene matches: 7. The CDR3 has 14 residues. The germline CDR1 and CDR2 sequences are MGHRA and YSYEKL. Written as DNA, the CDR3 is TGCGCCAGCAGCCAAGACTTCTCCGGGACAGGGGCTTTCTTT. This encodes CASSQDFSGTGAFF.

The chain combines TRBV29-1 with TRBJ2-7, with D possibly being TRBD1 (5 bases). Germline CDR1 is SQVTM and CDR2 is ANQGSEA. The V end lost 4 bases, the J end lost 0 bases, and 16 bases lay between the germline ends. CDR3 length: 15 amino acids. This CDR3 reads CSVVVEDKSSYEQYF. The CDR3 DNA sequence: TGCAGCGTTGTGGTCGAGGACAAGAGCTCCTACGAGCAGTACTTC.

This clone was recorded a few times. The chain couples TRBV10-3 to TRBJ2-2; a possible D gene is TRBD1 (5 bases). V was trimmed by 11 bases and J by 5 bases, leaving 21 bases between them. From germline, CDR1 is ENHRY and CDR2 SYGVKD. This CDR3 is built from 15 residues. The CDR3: CASQGTGRDTGELFF. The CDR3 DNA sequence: TGTGCCTCCCAGGGCACGGGCAGAGATACCGGGGAGCTGTTTTTT.

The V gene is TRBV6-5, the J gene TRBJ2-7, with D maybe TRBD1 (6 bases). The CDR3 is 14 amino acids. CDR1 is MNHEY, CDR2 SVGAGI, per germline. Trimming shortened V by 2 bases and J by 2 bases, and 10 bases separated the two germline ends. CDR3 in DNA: TGTGCCAGCAGTTACCGGACAGCCCCCTACGAGCAGTACTTC. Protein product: CASSYRTAPYEQYF.

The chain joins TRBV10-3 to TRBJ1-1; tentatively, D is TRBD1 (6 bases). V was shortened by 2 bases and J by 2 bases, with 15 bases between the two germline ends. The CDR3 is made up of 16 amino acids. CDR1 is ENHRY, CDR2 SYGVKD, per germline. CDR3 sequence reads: CAISEEPAGANTEAFF. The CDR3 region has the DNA TGTGCCATCAGTGAGGAGCCCGCAGGGGCTAACACTGAAGCTTTCTTT.

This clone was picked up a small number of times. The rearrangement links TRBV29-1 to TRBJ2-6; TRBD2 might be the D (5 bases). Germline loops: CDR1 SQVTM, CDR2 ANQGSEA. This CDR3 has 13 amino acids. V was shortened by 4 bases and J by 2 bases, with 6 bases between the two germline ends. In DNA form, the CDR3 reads TGCAGCGTTGCCGGGGCTGGGGCCAACGTCCTGACTTTC. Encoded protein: CSVAGAGANVLTF.

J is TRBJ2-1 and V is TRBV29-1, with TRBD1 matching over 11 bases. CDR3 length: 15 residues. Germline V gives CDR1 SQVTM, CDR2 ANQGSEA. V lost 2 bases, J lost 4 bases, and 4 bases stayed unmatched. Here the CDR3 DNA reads TGCAGCGTTGAACTCCGGGACAGGGGGTACAATGAGCAGTTCTTC. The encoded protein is CSVELRDRGYNEQFF.